This TCR beta chain was profiled in a study of shared clonotypes between healthy human individuals. Partitioning of CD4+ cells yielded a CD45RA+ naive subset and a CD45RA-negative memory subset. Once extracted for a subset, genomic DNA was divided evenly among several immunoSEQ plates. Libraries were prepared by immunoSEQ multiplex PCR; TCRdb keeps only in-frame clonotypes and omits some of them. The table has about 1.1 million clones, approximately 80% seen once. The TCR comes from a man younger than 35 in good health. Some clones in this sample may be carry-over from other donors' samples. The sample was memory CD4+ T cells from PBMCs. Regarding subset: CD45RA-negative fraction.

The CDR3 reads CASSPLVSGEQFF. As DNA, the CDR3 is TGTGCCAGCAGCCCTCTAGTTTCGGGCGAGCAGTTCTTC. V gene TRBV7-8 combines with J gene TRBJ2-1, with D hard to call. Per germline, CDR1 SGHVS and CDR2 FQNEAQ. CDR3 length equals 13 residues. Trimming left V 5 bases short and J 10 bases short, with 15 bases between.